The 22 T cell receptor beta chains below were found in one sample sequenced in a study of T cell repertoires in cytomegalovirus infection. TCRdb passed the reads through MiXCR, listing each CDR3 protein once. The sample yields 750,000 to 900,000 distinct CDR3 sequences, around 29% seen once. Their cognate antigens are unknown. Source: cultured CD8+ T cells from PBMCs, taken from culture after CMV antigen stimulation. All receptors derive from a human donor in good health (CMV status not recorded). Some clones in this sample may be carry-over from other donors' samples.

The chain carries TRBV6-2 or TRBV6-3 and TRBJ2-5; no reliable D call. Germline V lookup: CDR1 MNHEY, CDR2 SVGEGT. There are 16 residues in the CDR3. The germline V and J ends were trimmed by 2 bases and 0 bases, with 13 bases remaining between them. The chain's CDR3 is CASSYAWRRNQETQYF. Written as DNA, the CDR3 is TGTGCCAGCAGTTACGCTTGGCGGAGAAACCAAGAGACCCAGTACTTC.

This sequence joins TRBV6-2 or TRBV6-3 and TRBJ1-1, with D perhaps matching TRBD1 (6 bases). The CDR3 sequence is 13 residues long. V lost 11 bases, J lost 3 bases, and 16 bases lay in between. Germline-derived CDR1 and CDR2 are MNHEY and SVGEGT. Here the CDR3 DNA reads TGTGCCTGCGACGACAGGTCGTACACTGAAGCTTTCTTT. Its translation is CACDDRSYTEAFF.

Points on this clonotype: A read error may be the cause here, since a much bigger clone is one base away. The V call is TRBV13, the J call TRBJ1-3, with D possibly being TRBD1 (6 bases). The V gene's germline CDR1 is PRHDT and CDR2 FYEKMQ (reference sequence). Trimming pared 4 bases from V and 4 bases from J, leaving 8 bases between. The CDR3 covers 13 residues. The CDR3 DNA is TGTGCCAGCAGCTCAGGGGTAGGAAACACCATATATTTT. Its translation: CASSSGVGNTIYF.

This clonotype was counted a single time. The V gene is TRBV28, the J gene TRBJ2-7; 7 bases match TRBD2. Looked up from germline, CDR1 is MDHEN and CDR2 is SYDVKM. Trimming at V came to 8 bases and at J to 0 bases, leaving 7 bases not matched to a gene. The CDR3 extends over 14 amino acids. CDR3 sequence (DNA): TGTGCCAGCTCGATTCGGGGGGTCTCCTACGAGCAGTACGTC. Its protein is CASSIRGVSYEQYV.

The V gene is TRBV6-2 or TRBV6-3, the J gene TRBJ2-7; no clear D. The CDR3 runs 12 residues. Per germline, CDR1 MNHEY and CDR2 SVGEGT. V was trimmed by 0 bases and J by 6 bases, leaving 6 bases between them. CDR3 nucleotide sequence: TGTGCCAGCAGTTACTCGTCCGCCGAGCAGTACGTC. Encoded protein: CASSYSSAEQYV.

This clonotype was found a few times. The chain employs TRBV6-6 and TRBJ2-2, with 7 bases lining up with TRBD2. Losses at the gene ends were 6 bases for V and 6 bases for J; bases not matched to a gene: 13. This CDR3 is built from 16 residues. Looked up from germline, CDR1 is MNHNY and CDR2 is SVGAGI (reference sequence). CDR3: CASRAGLAGRSGELFF. The CDR3 DNA sequence: TGTGCCAGCAGGGCGGGCTTAGCGGGTAGATCCGGGGAGCTGTTTTTT.

This chain links TRBV6-1 with TRBJ1-2, with D possibly TRBD1 on 6 matching bases. Germline V gives CDR1 MNHNS, CDR2 SASEGT. CDR3 size: 14 residues. V was clipped by 6 bases and J by 3 bases, with 14 bases between them. CDR3 amino acids: CASRTGSTYYGYTF. CDR3 DNA sequence: TGTGCCAGCAGGACAGGCTCGACGTACTATGGCTACACCTTC.

The J gene is TRBJ2-7, the V gene TRBV27; the D gene is possibly TRBD1 (6 bases). V was cut by 6 bases and J by 0 bases, with 12 bases left in between. Per the germline V gene, CDR1 is MNHEY and CDR2 is SMNVEV (reference sequence). CDR3 length: 14 residues. The CDR3 region is CASSDRRSSYEQYF. The CDR3 region has the DNA TGTGCCAGCAGCGACAGGCGGTCCTCCTACGAGCAGTACTTC.

This clonotype was seen at least ten times. The chain recombines TRBV7-2 with TRBJ1-4; tentative D call: TRBD1 (6 bases). V was clipped by 5 bases and J by 4 bases, with 26 bases between them. The CDR3 runs to 19 residues. CDR1 is SGHTA, CDR2 FQGNSA, per germline. The DNA of the CDR3 is TGTGCCAGCAGCACGAATGGGGGGACACATTACAAACATAATGAAAAACTGTTTTTT. It encodes CASSTNGGTHYKHNEKLFF. Based on the CDR3 plus reference TRBV7-2 and TRBJ1-4, the full variable domain is GAGVSQSPSNKVTEKGKDVELRCDPISGHTALYWYRQSLGQGLEFLIYFQGNSAPDKSGLPSDRFSAERTGGSVSTLTIQRTQQEDSAVYLCASSTNGGTHYKHNEKLFFGSGTQLSVL.

This clonotype was picked up many times. The gene calls are TRBV6-5 and TRBJ2-1; D is unresolved. Trimming stripped 1 base from V and 7 bases from J, with 11 bases between. Germline V gene sequence: CDR1 MNHEY, CDR2 SVGAGI. The CDR3 is made up of 14 amino acids. CDR3 amino acids: CASSYFVYGNEQFF. CDR3 sequence (DNA): TGTGCCAGCAGTTACTTTGTGTACGGGAATGAGCAGTTCTTC.

This clonotype was seen at least ten times. The V and J genes are TRBV7-2 and TRBJ1-5; 8 bases line up with TRBD1. J lost 6 bases, V lost 2 bases, and 9 bases had no gene match. Germline loops: CDR1 SGHTA, CDR2 FQGNSA. This CDR3 contains 16 residues. The CDR3 spells CASSLSRSGGGQPQHF. For the CDR3, the DNA is TGTGCCAGCAGCTTATCCCGGTCAGGGGGCGGTCAGCCCCAGCATTTT.

This clonotype came up a few times. In DNA, the CDR3 is TGTGCCAGCAGCTCAGGGGGGGTCAGGGCCCAGTACTTC. It translates to CASSSGGVRAQYF. This chain links TRBV7-8 with TRBJ2-5; perhaps D is TRBD1 or TRBD2 (7 bases each). The V gene's germline CDR1 is SGHVS and CDR2 FQNEAQ. CDR3 length: 13 residues. Trimming cost V 4 bases and J 9 bases, with 15 bases left between them.

This clonotype appeared a few times. The chain is built from TRBV6-2 or TRBV6-3 and TRBJ1-2; 7 nucleotides agree with TRBD1. The V gene's germline CDR1 is MNHEY and CDR2 SVGEGT. CDR3 length equals 14 residues. The J segment lost 4 bases and the V segment lost 1 base, leaving 3 bases of the junction unmatched. The CDR3 DNA reads TGTGCCAGCAGTTACTGGACAGGCTCCTATGGCTACACCTTC. Protein product: CASSYWTGSYGYTF.

The sample holds a few counts of this clonotype. V usage is TRBV7-9 and J usage is TRBJ1-1; D gene unclear. With 8 bases removed from V and 1 base from J, the gap between germline ends came to 8 bases. The germline CDR1 and CDR2 sequences are SEHNR and FQNEAQ (reference sequence). The CDR3 has 12 amino acids. In DNA, the CDR3 is TGTGCCAGCCGCTGGGCGAACACTGAAGCTTTCTTT. Amino acids: CASRWANTEAFF.

The chain employs TRBV10-3 and TRBJ1-3; 7 nucleotides match TRBD1. Germline V gene lookup returns CDR1 ENHRY and CDR2 SYGVKD. The V segment lost 8 bases and the J segment 4 bases; nucleotides outside the gene matches: 14. The CDR3 contains 16 residues. CDR3 nucleotides: TGTGCCATCCGGACAGGCAATACCAGGTCGGGAAACACCATATATTTT. It yields the protein CAIRTGNTRSGNTIYF.

The J gene is TRBJ2-3, the V gene TRBV7-9; 7 nucleotides match TRBD2. V shed 2 bases, J shed 9 bases, and the junction held 11 bases outside the gene matches. The length of the CDR3 is 15 residues. The V gene's germline CDR1 is SEHNR and CDR2 FQNEAQ (reference sequence). The CDR3: CASSLKDGPGRTQYF. CDR3 DNA: TGTGCCAGCAGCTTAAAGGACGGACCCGGGAGGACGCAGTATTTT.

The chain combines TRBV7-6 with TRBJ2-3; D is unclear. V lost 0 bases and J lost 1, with 11 bases in between. The length of the CDR3 is 16 residues. Germline V gene lookup returns CDR1 SGHVS and CDR2 FNYEAQ. The DNA for the CDR3 is TGTGCCAGCAGCTTAGCACAGCGTCAACGCACAGATACGCAGTATTTT. Residues: CASSLAQRQRTDTQYF.

The J gene is TRBJ2-1, the V gene TRBV4-1, with no clear D. Germline loops: CDR1 MGHRA, CDR2 YSYEKL. The ends were cut back, 0 bases at V and 8 bases at J, with 8 bases in the middle. CDR3 length: 13 residues. CDR3 DNA sequence: TGCGCCAGCAGCCAAGAAGCTATGGATGAGCAGTTCTTC. Encoded protein: CASSQEAMDEQFF.

This clonotype occurred a few times. V usage is TRBV12-3 or TRBV12-4 and J usage is TRBJ2-2, with 8 bases fitting TRBD2. V shed 7 bases, J shed 4 bases, and the junction held 11 bases outside the gene matches. This CDR3 comprises 16 residues. The CDR3 nucleotides read TGTGCCAGCACTCTCCCCAGCGGGGGAGGCACCGGGGAGCTGTTTTTT. This encodes CASTLPSGGGTGELFF.

This clonotype showed up just a few times. The rearrangement links TRBV27 to TRBJ2-7, with a possible D match to TRBD1 (5 bases). Trimming cost V 0 bases and J 0 bases, with 18 bases left between them. This CDR3 region has 18 residues. Looked up from germline, CDR1 is MNHEY and CDR2 is SMNVEV (reference sequence). This chain's CDR3 is CASSLSIRQTLSSYEQYF. The DNA for the CDR3 is TGTGCCAGCAGTTTATCGATCCGACAGACACTAAGCTCCTACGAGCAGTACTTC.

This clonotype was seen a few times. This chain links TRBV7-6 with TRBJ1-4; TRBD1 matches 8 bases. The CDR3 sequence is 15 residues long. CDR1 and CDR2 from the germline V gene are SGHVS and FNYEAQ. V lost 2 bases and J lost 6; bases outside the gene matches: 5. CDR3 sequence: CASSLRTGQDEKLFF. The CDR3 DNA sequence: TGTGCCAGCAGCTTACGGACAGGGCAAGATGAAAAACTGTTTTTT.

This clonotype was picked up many times. This chain links TRBV12-3 or TRBV12-4 with TRBJ1-1, with D uncertain. CDR3 size: 15 residues. V was clipped by 6 bases and J by 5 bases, with 19 bases between them. This chain's CDR3 is CASSHPTRGLTEAFF. The CDR3 DNA reads TGTGCCAGCAGCCATCCGACGCGGGGTTTGACTGAAGCTTTCTTT.